This T cell receptor (beta chain) was retrieved from a study of T cell responses to AZD1222 COVID-19 vaccine (dated by TCRdb to the early 2020s). Regarding the complete study: AZD1222 recipients with second doses at about 4 weeks or about 12 weeks were pooled, because spike-specific TCR depth and breadth did not differ between schedules. TCR sequencing covered approximately 230 trial participants: roughly 200 given two doses of AZD1222 and 26 given two doses of MenACWY control vaccine. Trial participants were enrolled into age subgroups of 18-55, 56-69 and 70-plus years, which contained about 150, 27 and 61 TCR-sequenced participants, respectively.

The CDR3 regions of human TCRbeta chains were analyzed by immunosequencing. Processing in the source paper ran as follows. Repertoire TCRs were checked for matches against a reference library of SARS-CoV-2-specific TCRs that had been generated using the MIRA antigen-specificity platform. Breadth was defined as the fraction of unique TCRs that were SARS-CoV-2-associated, and depth was defined as the fraction of total T cells that were SARS-CoV-2-associated. Each spike-specific TCR was assigned to its reactive spike region and to a CD4 or CD8 class using the MIRA data. Log10-transformed breadth and depth values were compared by one-way ANOVA with Sidak's multiple comparisons tests. Here the immuneACCESS table is served through TCRdb, limited to in-frame sequences with V and J called. Missing clones are a known gap in these copies; in checked studies unresolved V genes cover under half, and the rest lacks a known reason. The V and J calls and the clone size are those of that table, but D and trimming were determined from the DNA. The sample includes about 70,000 clones, with 85% observed a single time. Roughly 21% of the sample is in the top ten clones.

The germline V end is reduced by 5 bases and the J end by 5 bases; junction bases left unmatched: 25. CDR1 is given as MNHNY and CDR2 as SVGAGI, both from the germline V gene (reference sequence). Reading from cysteine to phenylalanine, the CDR3 counts 22 amino acids. The only DNA kept is the CDR3, 66 bases in frame from the first base. Reading the label with the study, this specimen's time point is: baseline before first vaccination. Samples from vaccinated people were obtained from the UK trials COV001 and COV002, which included a single-blind randomized controlled phase 2/3 trial of AZD1222 (ChAdOx1 nCoV-19) in healthy adults. Trial participant PBMC samples were collected at day 0 and day 28 after the second dose for TCRbeta chain sequencing. The paper's findings and limits, for the study overall: Most participants were white British and females outnumbered males, and the authors suggested that clonal diversity may have been underestimated. The 56-69-year group was small, and its depth increase did not reach significance, likely because of low power. The whole spike protein was spanned by vaccine-associated CD4 TCRs, and dominant responses were seen in regions 160-218 and 743-854. Conclusions about previously exposed vaccinees were limited because only six AZD1222 recipients were SARS-CoV-2 seropositive at baseline. Because no samples from the day 14 peak response were available, repertoires could be characterized only after the peak T cell response. Nearly half of unique spike-specific TCRs reportedly recognized epitopes outside regions mutated in the B.1.351 and B.1.1.7 variants. A significant rise in spike-specific TCR breadth and depth was observed after two AZD1222 doses relative to day 0 and relative to MenACWY recipients.

This clone was picked up a small number of times. The antigen this receptor binds is unknown. No base quality information exists; no much larger clone differs at one position. This TCR derives from an adult in good health. This sequence uses TRBV6-6 and TRBJ2-5; 14 middle bases align to TRBD2. Sample: peripheral blood, taken on day 0 of AZD1222 vaccination. The CDR3: CASSQIETSYGLAGGSGETQYF. Read as DNA, the sequence is TGTGCCAGCAGTCAAATCGAAACATCCTACGGACTAGCGGGGGGATCTGGTGAGACCCAGTACTTC.